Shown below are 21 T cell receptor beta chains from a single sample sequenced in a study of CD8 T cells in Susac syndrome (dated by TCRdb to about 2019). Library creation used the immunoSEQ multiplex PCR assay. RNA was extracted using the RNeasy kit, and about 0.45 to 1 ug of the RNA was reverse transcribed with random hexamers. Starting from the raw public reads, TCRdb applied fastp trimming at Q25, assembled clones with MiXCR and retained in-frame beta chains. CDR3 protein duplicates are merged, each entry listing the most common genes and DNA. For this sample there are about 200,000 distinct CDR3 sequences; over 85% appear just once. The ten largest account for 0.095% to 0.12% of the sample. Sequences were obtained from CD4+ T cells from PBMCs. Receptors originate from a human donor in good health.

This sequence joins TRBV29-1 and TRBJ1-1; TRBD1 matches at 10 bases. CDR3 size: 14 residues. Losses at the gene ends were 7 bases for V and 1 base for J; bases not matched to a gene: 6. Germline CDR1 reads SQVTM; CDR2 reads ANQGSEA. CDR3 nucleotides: TGCAGCGCCGGACAGGGGGGAACGAACACTGAAGCTTTCTTT. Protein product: CSAGQGGTNTEAFF.

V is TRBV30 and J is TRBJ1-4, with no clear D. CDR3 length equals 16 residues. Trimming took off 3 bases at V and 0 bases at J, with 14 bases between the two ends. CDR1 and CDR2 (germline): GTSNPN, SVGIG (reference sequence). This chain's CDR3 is CAWSRPGSATNEKLFF. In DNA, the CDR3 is TGTGCCTGGAGCCGTCCCGGGTCAGCAACTAATGAAAAACTGTTTTTT.

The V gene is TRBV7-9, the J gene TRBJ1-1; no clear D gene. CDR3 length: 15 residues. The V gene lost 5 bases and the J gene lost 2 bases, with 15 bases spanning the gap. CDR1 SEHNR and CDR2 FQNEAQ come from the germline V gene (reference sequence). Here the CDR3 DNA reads TGTGCCAGCAGCACTCTCGACCAGCCTAACACTGAAGCTTTCTTT. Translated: CASSTLDQPNTEAFF.

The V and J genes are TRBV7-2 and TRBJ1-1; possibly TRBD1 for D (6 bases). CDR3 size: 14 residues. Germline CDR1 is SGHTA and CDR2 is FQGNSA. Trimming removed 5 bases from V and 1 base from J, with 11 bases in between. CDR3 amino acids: CASSPRGRNTEAFF. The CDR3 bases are TGTGCCAGCAGCCCGAGGGGGAGGAACACTGAAGCTTTCTTT.

The CDR3 DNA is TGTGCCAGCAGCTTACTGGCGTGGTTCTACGAGCAGTACGTC. This gives the protein CASSLLAWFYEQYV. The gene calls are TRBV11-1 and TRBJ2-7; D is ambiguous. CDR3 length: 14 amino acids. The V gene's germline CDR1 is SGHAT and CDR2 FQDESV (reference sequence). V dropped 2 bases and J dropped 3 bases, with 11 bases sitting between them.

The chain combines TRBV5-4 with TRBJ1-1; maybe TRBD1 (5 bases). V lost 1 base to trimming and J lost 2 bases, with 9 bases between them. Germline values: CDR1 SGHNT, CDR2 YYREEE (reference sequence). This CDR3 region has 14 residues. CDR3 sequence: CASSLKGPNTEAFF. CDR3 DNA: TGTGCCAGCAGCTTGAAGGGGCCCAACACTGAAGCTTTCTTT. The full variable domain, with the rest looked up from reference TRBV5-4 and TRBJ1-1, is ETGVTQSPTHLIKTRGQQVTLRCSSQSGHNTVSWYQQALGQGPQFIFQYYREEENGRGNFPPRFSGLQFPNYSSELNVNALELDDSALYLCASSLKGPNTEAFFGQGTRLTVV.

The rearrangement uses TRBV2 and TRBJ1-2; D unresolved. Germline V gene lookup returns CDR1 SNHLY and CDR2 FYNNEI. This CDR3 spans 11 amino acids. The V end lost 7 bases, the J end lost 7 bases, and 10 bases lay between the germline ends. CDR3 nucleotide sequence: TGTGCCAGCAAAGGGCAGGTTGGCTACACCTTC. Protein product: CASKGQVGYTF.

This CDR3 reads CASSSIGQNTEAFF. The DNA for the CDR3 is TGTGCCAGCAGTTCAATCGGACAGAACACTGAAGCTTTCTTT. The chain couples TRBV28 to TRBJ1-1; D might be TRBD1 (5 bases). This CDR3 is 14 amino acids long. Germline values: CDR1 MDHEN, CDR2 SYDVKM. V shed 4 bases and J shed 1 base, with 10 bases lying between them.

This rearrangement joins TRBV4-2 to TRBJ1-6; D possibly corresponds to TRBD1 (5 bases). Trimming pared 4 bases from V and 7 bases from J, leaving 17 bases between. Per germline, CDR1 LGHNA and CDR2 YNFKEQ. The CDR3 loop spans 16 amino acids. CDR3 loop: CASSRSLGGGNSPLHF. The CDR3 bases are TGTGCCAGCAGCCGCAGCTTGGGGGGGGGAAATTCACCCCTCCACTTT.

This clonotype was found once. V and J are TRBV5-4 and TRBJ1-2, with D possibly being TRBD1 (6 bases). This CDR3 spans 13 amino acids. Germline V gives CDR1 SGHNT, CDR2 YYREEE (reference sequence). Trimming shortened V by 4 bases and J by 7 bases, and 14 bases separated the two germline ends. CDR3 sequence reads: CASSPTGSGGYTF. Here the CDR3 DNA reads TGTGCCAGCAGCCCCACAGGGTCCGGTGGCTACACCTTC.

DNA of the CDR3: TGCAGTGCTAGAGATTGGTTACAGGGCCGGGAGACTGAAGCTTTCTTT. It translates to CSARDWLQGRETEAFF. This rearrangement joins TRBV20-1 to TRBJ1-1; the D gene is possibly TRBD1 (6 bases). The germline V gene has CDR1 DFQATT and CDR2 SNEGSKA (reference sequence). This CDR3 is built from 16 residues. Trimming left V 0 bases short and J 5 bases short, with 19 bases between.

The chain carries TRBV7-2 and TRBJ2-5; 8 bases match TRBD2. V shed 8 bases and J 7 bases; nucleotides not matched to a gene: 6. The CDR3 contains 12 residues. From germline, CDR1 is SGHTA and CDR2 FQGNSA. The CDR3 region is CASGTAGGTQYF. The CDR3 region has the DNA TGTGCCAGCGGGACGGCGGGGGGGACCCAGTACTTC.

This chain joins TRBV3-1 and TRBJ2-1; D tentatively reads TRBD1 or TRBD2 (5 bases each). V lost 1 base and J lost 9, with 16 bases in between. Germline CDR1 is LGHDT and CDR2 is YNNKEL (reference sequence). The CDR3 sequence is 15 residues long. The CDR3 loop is CASSQGTGLGTEQFF. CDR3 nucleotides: TGTGCCAGCAGCCAAGGCACAGGACTGGGCACTGAGCAGTTCTTC.

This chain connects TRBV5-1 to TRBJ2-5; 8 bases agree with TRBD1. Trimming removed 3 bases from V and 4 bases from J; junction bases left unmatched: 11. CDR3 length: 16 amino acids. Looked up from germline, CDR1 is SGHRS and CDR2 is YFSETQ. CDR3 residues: CASSWGDRGRGETQYF. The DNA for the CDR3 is TGCGCCAGCAGCTGGGGTGACAGGGGTCGTGGAGAGACCCAGTACTTC.

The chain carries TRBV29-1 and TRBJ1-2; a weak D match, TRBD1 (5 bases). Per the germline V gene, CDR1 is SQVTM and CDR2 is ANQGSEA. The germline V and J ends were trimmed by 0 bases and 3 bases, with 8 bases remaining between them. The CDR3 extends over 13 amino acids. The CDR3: CSVEDQGHYGYTF. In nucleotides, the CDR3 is TGCAGCGTTGAAGATCAGGGTCACTATGGCTACACCTTC.

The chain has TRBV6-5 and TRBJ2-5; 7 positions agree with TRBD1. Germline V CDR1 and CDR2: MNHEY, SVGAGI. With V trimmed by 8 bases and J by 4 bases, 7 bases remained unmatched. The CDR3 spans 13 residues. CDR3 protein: CASGPNRGETQYF. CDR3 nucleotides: TGTGCCAGCGGTCCCAACAGGGGAGAGACCCAGTACTTC.

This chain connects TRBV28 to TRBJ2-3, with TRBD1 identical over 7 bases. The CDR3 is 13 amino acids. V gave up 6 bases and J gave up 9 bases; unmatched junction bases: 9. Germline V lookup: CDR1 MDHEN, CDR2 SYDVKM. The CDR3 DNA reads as TGTGCCAGCAGCAAGACGACAGGGCCGACGCAGTATTTT. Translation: CASSKTTGPTQYF.

CDR3 sequence (DNA): TGCGCCAGCAGCTTGGAAGCCAGGACGACTGAAGCTTTCTTT. Translating gives CASSLEARTTEAFF. The rearrangement uses TRBV5-1 and TRBJ1-1; D not certain. V gave up 0 bases and J gave up 5 bases, with 11 bases separating them. This CDR3 region has 14 residues. Looked up from germline, CDR1 is SGHRS and CDR2 is YFSETQ.

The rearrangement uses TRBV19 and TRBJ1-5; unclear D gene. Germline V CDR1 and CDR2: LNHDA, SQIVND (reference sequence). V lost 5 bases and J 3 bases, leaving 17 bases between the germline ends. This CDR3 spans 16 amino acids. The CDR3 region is CASSAAGLSPNQPQHF. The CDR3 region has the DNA TGTGCCAGTAGTGCCGCGGGTCTGAGCCCCAATCAGCCCCAGCATTTT.

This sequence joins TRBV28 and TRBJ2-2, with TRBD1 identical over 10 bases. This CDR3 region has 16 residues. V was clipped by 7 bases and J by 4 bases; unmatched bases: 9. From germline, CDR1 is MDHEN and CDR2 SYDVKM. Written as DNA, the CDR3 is TGTGCCAGCATTAAGACAGGGGGCGGAAGCACCGGGGAGCTGTTTTTT. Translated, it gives CASIKTGGGSTGELFF.

CDR3 in amino acids: CASSQDYGPALNEKLFF. The CDR3 DNA follows: TGCGCCAGCAGCCAAGATTATGGGCCGGCGTTAAATGAAAAACTGTTTTTT. The rearrangement uses TRBV4-1 and TRBJ1-4; D is unclear. With 0 bases removed from V and 5 bases from J, the gap between germline ends came to 16 bases. Germline V gene data show CDR1 as MGHRA and CDR2 as YSYEKL. CDR3 length: 17 residues.